This T cell receptor (beta chain) was recorded in a study of blood T cells in healthy people across ages. PCR was performed a second time for about 6 to 12 cycles using a sample-barcoded 5' primer and a J-beta primer mix. Using its own MiXCR run on the 5' RACE reads, TCRdb lists one record per CDR3 protein. In the table there are 650,000 to 700,000 distinct CDR3 sequences, 52% of which are singletons. Study observations and caveats: Estimated diversity across one million T cells was deemed an underestimate. Whereas aged donors had fewer naive CD4+ cells, long-lived donors had more of them and higher diversity.

The CDR3 spans 14 residues. The junction had 9 bases not matched to a gene; V was cut back by 10 bases and J by 11 bases. Germline assignment: CDR1 KGHDR and CDR2 SFDVKD. As to this clonotype: Its antigen is currently unknown.

PBMCs, at least 7 million per sample, were isolated. V is TRBV24-1 and J is TRBJ2-5; 16 bases line up with TRBD2. This TCR was recovered from a woman aged 80 or over in good health. Sequencing input: blood. CDR3 sequence reads: CATGLAGGLDEQYF. The CDR3, as DNA: TGTGCCACGGGACTAGCGGGAGGGTTGGATGAGCAGTACTTC.